The T cell receptor (beta chain) under discussion was sequenced for a study of cytomegalovirus exposure and HLA in healthy donors. Study summary: HLA-typed donors were the source of 90 million or so unique TCRs, which an early data release held. Study-wide findings and caveats: Reportedly, fewer N-insertions than the 666-donor mean appeared in an Asian-associated ancestry cluster in a later analysis.

PCR used 60 Vbeta primers and 13 Jbeta primers. Per the study methods: Later work found 80 million or so unique TCR beta chains, with some 11 million shared. Clones were read by immunoSEQ multiplex PCR, and TCRdb kept only the in-frame ones, dropping some. The V and J calls and clone size come from that table; D and trimming were worked out from the DNA. The table shows roughly 150,000 clones, with approximately 80% occurring only once. The CDR3 runs to 13 residues. V lost 2 bases and J lost 4, with 9 bases in between. Germline V gives CDR1 SNHLY, CDR2 FYNNEI. With regard to this clone: The antigen is undetermined.

The sequence was obtained from a man aged 25 to 45 in good health and CMV-seronegative. The V gene is TRBV2, the J gene TRBJ2-7; no firm D call. Sequencing was performed on PBMCs. CDR3 bases: TGTGCCAGCAGTGAACCTAGTCGGTACGAGCAGTACTTC. It specifies CASSEPSRYEQYF.